The source of this TCR beta chain is a study of OX40 agonist ivuxolimab in advanced cancers. Looking at the study overall: Patients in the trial were receiving intravenous ivuxolimab every 2 weeks, at doses of 0.01 to 10 mg/kg. Of the patients, three showed partial responses, one with hepatocellular carcinoma and two with cutaneous melanoma.

Study conclusions and caveats: CD8+ T cells were the subset that, on average, had more expanded clones than CD4+. Normalized T-cell clonal expansion was also low in some nonresponders.

Details on this clone: Its antigen is currently unknown.

V was pared by 4 bases and J by 8 bases, with 4 bases of the junction left unmatched. There are 13 residues in the CDR3. Germline CDR1 SGHAT, CDR2 FQDESV (reference sequence). Data came from immunoSEQ multiplex PCR; TCRdb stores just in-frame clones and leaves some out. The data contain roughly 25,000 clones, more than 60% of them singletons. The chain combines TRBV11-1 with TRBJ2-1; 8 nucleotides align to TRBD2. This clonotype originated in an adult with an advanced solid tumor such as melanoma, head and neck, liver or kidney cancer. Sequencing used CD4+ or CD8+ T cells sorted from blood, obtained in a trial of the OX40 agonist ivuxolimab. The CDR3 DNA sequence: TGTGCCAGCAGCTATAGCGGGGCGGATGAGCAGTTCTTC. Its translation: CASSYSGADEQFF.